The next 22 T cell receptor beta chains were all read from a single sample in a study of T cell repertoires in cytomegalovirus infection. TCRdb fed the reads into MiXCR, producing one record per CDR3 protein. The top ten hold 15% to 20% of the sample, which has around 340,000 distinct CDR3 sequences, around 29% seen once. These TCRs are of unknown antigen specificity. The specimen was cultured PBMCs, collected from culture after CMV antigen stimulation. These receptors originate from a human donor in good health (CMV status not recorded). Some clones in this sample may be carry-over from other donors' samples.

This clonotype came up a few times. The chain combines TRBV28 with TRBJ1-4; TRBD1 matches at 11 bases. The CDR3 has 17 amino acids. CDR1 MDHEN and CDR2 SYDVKM come from the germline V gene. V lost 8 bases, J lost 6 bases, and 14 bases stayed unmatched. For the CDR3, the DNA is TGTGCCAGCCGCTTTAGGGACAGGGGGTTTGACGATGAAAAACTGTTTTTT. It translates to CASRFRDRGFDDEKLFF.

A few counts support this clonotype. The chain joins TRBV20-1 to TRBJ1-1; possible D gene TRBD1, 5 bases. Trimming cost V 6 bases and J 1 base, with 15 bases left between them. Per germline, CDR1 DFQATT and CDR2 SNEGSKA (reference sequence). This CDR3 is 14 amino acids long. Here the CDR3 DNA reads TGCAGTGCCCCCTTGGGGACGGAGAACACTGAAGCTTTCTTT. This translates into CSAPLGTENTEAFF.

This clonotype has just a few counts. The chain joins TRBV6-1 to TRBJ1-3; 8 bases align to TRBD1. CDR3 length equals 14 residues. Germline trimming cut 5 bases from V and 4 bases from J; bases unmatched to any gene: 4. Germline CDR1 reads MNHNS; CDR2 reads SASEGT. The DNA of the CDR3 is TGTGCCAGCAGTACGACAGGGGTCGGAAACACCATATATTTT. Encoded protein: CASSTTGVGNTIYF.

This clonotype came up a few times. In DNA, the CDR3 is TGTGCCAGCAGGAGGGAAGGGGCCCCTCTCGAGCAGTACTTC. This codes for CASRREGAPLEQYF. The chain is built from TRBV28 and TRBJ2-7, with D perhaps matching TRBD1 or TRBD2 (5 bases each). V lost 6 bases to trimming and J lost 6 bases, with 18 bases between them. The CDR3 extends over 14 amino acids. CDR1 is MDHEN and CDR2 is SYDVKM in the germline V gene.

The rearrangement uses TRBV27 and TRBJ1-5; D unclear. Germline CDR1 MNHEY, CDR2 SMNVEV (reference sequence). This CDR3 spans 15 amino acids. V lost 1 base to trimming and J lost 0 bases, with 7 bases between them. In nucleotides, the CDR3 is TGTGCCAGCAGTTTATACTATGATAGCAATCAGCCCCAGCATTTT. As protein: CASSLYYDSNQPQHF.

With respect to this clonotype: A junction boundary mismatches the germline segment, possibly from a read error. This chain uses TRBV5-4 with TRBJ2-1; no firm D call. Germline CDR1 is SGHNT and CDR2 is YYREEE (reference sequence). There are 12 residues in the CDR3. The DNA of the CDR3 is TGTGCCAGCGGCTTGACTGGCGATGAGCAGTTCTTC. Its protein is CASGLTGDEQFF.

The table lists this clonotype with many counts. The gene calls are TRBV6-1 and TRBJ2-5, with 8 bases identical to TRBD2. Per germline, CDR1 MNHNS and CDR2 SASEGT. The CDR3 has 14 amino acids. The trim removed 6 bases at V and 5 bases at J, leaving 8 bases unmatched. The CDR3 coding sequence is TGTGCCAGCAGCGTGACGGGGGGGCGGGAGACCCAGTACTTC. This encodes CASSVTGGRETQYF.

V gene TRBV24-1 combines with J gene TRBJ1-4, with TRBD1 identical over 8 bases. Germline CDR1 and CDR2: KGHDR and SFDVKD. CDR3 length equals 15 residues. V lost 2 bases and J lost 5; bases outside the gene matches: 3. CDR3 protein: CATSDSRGRNEKLFF. The CDR3 DNA reads as TGTGCCACCAGTGATTCCAGGGGGCGAAATGAAAAACTGTTTTTT.

This clonotype occurred a few times. V and J are TRBV27 and TRBJ2-5; 9 nucleotides match TRBD2. J lost 4 bases, V lost 4 bases, and 7 bases had no gene match. The V gene's germline CDR1 is MNHEY and CDR2 SMNVEV (reference sequence). CDR3 length: 15 amino acids. The CDR3: CASSSVAGVGETQYF. Written as DNA, the CDR3 is TGTGCCAGCAGTTCCGTAGCGGGAGTGGGAGAGACCCAGTACTTC.

The chain combines TRBV12-3 or TRBV12-4 with TRBJ2-2; TRBD2 is a possible D gene (5 bases). V lost 3 bases, J lost 3 bases, and 11 bases lay in between. The CDR3 has 15 residues. This chain's CDR3 is CASSFSSGHTGELFF. The CDR3 DNA reads TGTGCCAGCAGTTTTAGCAGCGGTCACACCGGGGAGCTGTTTTTT.

With regard to this clonotype: An end of the junction does not agree with germline; a read error may underlie this. CDR3 loop: CASSQGNSVAYEQYF. CDR3 nucleotides: TGTGCCAGCAGCCAAGGTAATAGCGTAGCCTACGAGCAGTACTTC. This chain links TRBV4-1 with TRBJ2-7, with D maybe TRBD2 (5 bases). Germline assignment: CDR1 MGHRA and CDR2 YSYEKL. The CDR3 sequence is 15 residues long.

The chain is built from TRBV20-1 and TRBJ1-2, with 7 positions matching TRBD1. CDR3 length equals 15 residues. The trim removed 6 bases at V and 6 bases at J, leaving 16 bases unmatched. Germline CDR1 is DFQATT and CDR2 is SNEGSKA (reference sequence). The CDR3 region is CSAGLSTGVKDGYTF. As DNA, the CDR3 is TGCAGTGCGGGCCTCAGCACAGGGGTTAAGGATGGCTACACCTTC.

J is TRBJ2-1 and V is TRBV12-3 or TRBV12-4; D unresolved. Trimming took off 1 base at V and 0 bases at J, with 7 bases between the two ends. The length of the CDR3 is 15 residues. CDR3 DNA: TGTGCCAGCAGTTTAGTTCCGCTCTCCTACAATGAGCAGTTCTTC. Translation: CASSLVPLSYNEQFF.

The V and J genes are TRBV7-9 and TRBJ1-5; 7 bases fit TRBD1. The ends lost 4 bases at V and 2 bases at J; junction bases unmatched: 8. CDR3 size: 16 residues. CDR1 SEHNR and CDR2 FQNEAQ come from the germline V gene (reference sequence). CDR3 nucleotide sequence: TGTGCCAGCAGCTCTGAAACAGGGGTGGGCAATCAGCCCCAGCATTTT. Encoded protein: CASSSETGVGNQPQHF. Filled out from reference TRBV7-9 and TRBJ1-5, the complete variable domain reads DTGVSQNPRHKITKRGQNVTFRCDPISEHNRLYWYRQTLGQGPEFLTYFQNEAQLEKSRLLSDRFSAERPKGSFSTLEIQRTEQGDSAMYLCASSSETGVGNQPQHFGDGTRLSIL.

There are a few counts of this clonotype. The chain is built from TRBV28 and TRBJ2-7; TRBD2 matches at 7 bases. The CDR3 loop spans 15 amino acids. V shed 2 bases and J 1 base; nucleotides not matched to a gene: 5. Germline CDR1 reads MDHEN; CDR2 reads SYDVKM. CDR3 coding DNA: TGTGCCAGCAGTTTAGGCGGGGGAACGTCCTACGAGCAGTACTTC. Translated: CASSLGGGTSYEQYF. Looking up the rest from reference TRBV28 and TRBJ2-7 gives the full variable domain: DVKVTQSSRYLVKRTGEKVFLECVQDMDHENMFWYRQDPGLGLRLIYFSYDVKMKEKGDIPEGYSVSREKKERFSLILESASTNQTSMYLCASSLGGGTSYEQYFGPGTRLTVT.

The table lists this clonotype with many counts. J is TRBJ2-3 and V is TRBV20-1; TRBD2 matches 8 bases. The trim removed 3 bases at V and 4 bases at J, leaving 9 bases unmatched. CDR3 length equals 15 residues. CDR1 is DFQATT and CDR2 is SNEGSKA in the germline V gene (reference sequence). CDR3 loop: CSASPLATSADTQYF. Written as DNA, the CDR3 is TGCAGTGCTAGTCCCCTGGCGACTAGCGCAGATACGCAGTATTTT.

This clonotype was recorded many times. This chain joins TRBV7-8 and TRBJ2-1, with TRBD2 matching over 14 bases. Germline V CDR1 and CDR2: SGHVS, FQNEAQ. CDR3 length equals 17 residues. V was clipped by 5 bases and J by 1 base; unmatched bases: 4. Written as DNA, the CDR3 is TGTGCCAGCAGCCCGGGACTAGCGGGAGAGTCCTACAATGAGCAGTTCTTC. Translating it yields CASSPGLAGESYNEQFF.

The chain is built from TRBV12-3 or TRBV12-4 and TRBJ2-7, with a weak D call TRBD1 (5 bases). The V end was cut by 3 bases, the J end by 3 bases, with 15 bases between. The CDR3 runs to 15 residues. The CDR3 is CASSFGALDSYEQYF. CDR3 DNA: TGTGCCAGCAGTTTTGGGGCTCTCGATAGCTACGAGCAGTACTTC.

This clonotype showed up many times. The chain has TRBV7-9 and TRBJ2-3; 9 bases are shared with TRBD2. CDR3 length equals 16 residues. Trimming removed 5 bases from V and 0 bases from J; junction bases left unmatched: 6. The V gene's germline CDR1 is SEHNR and CDR2 FQNEAQ (reference sequence). The CDR3, as DNA: TGTGCCAGCAGCGTCGGACTAGCGAGAAGCACAGATACGCAGTATTTT. It encodes CASSVGLARSTDTQYF.

The chain combines TRBV12-3 or TRBV12-4 with TRBJ1-1, with D possibly TRBD1 on 5 matching bases. Trimming removed 5 bases from V and 1 base from J, with 14 bases in between. This CDR3 is built from 15 residues. The CDR3 sequence is CASSPSGHRNTEAFF. DNA for the CDR3: TGTGCCAGCAGTCCAAGCGGACATAGGAACACTGAAGCTTTCTTT.

This clonotype was seen at least ten times. This chain connects TRBV7-8 to TRBJ2-1; 14 bases map to TRBD2. V lost 5 bases to trimming and J lost 0 bases; unmatched junction nucleotides: 9. The CDR3 runs to 19 residues. Germline V gene sequence: CDR1 SGHVS, CDR2 FQNEAQ. The CDR3 DNA reads as TGTGCCAGCAGCCAGGGACTAGCGGGGGTCGGCGGCTCCTACAATGAGCAGTTCTTC. As protein: CASSQGLAGVGGSYNEQFF.

This chain connects TRBV7-3 to TRBJ2-3; 8 nucleotides match TRBD1. Germline V gene data show CDR1 as SGHTA and CDR2 as FQGTGA. The J segment lost 2 bases and the V segment lost 8 bases, leaving 9 bases of the junction unmatched. This CDR3 contains 15 residues. The CDR3 DNA sequence: TGTGCCAGCCTAACCGGACAGGGTCCCACAGATACGCAGTATTTT. Residues: CASLTGQGPTDTQYF.